This TCR beta chain was recovered during a study of blood T cell repertoires in COVID-19. About the research overall: Spain, Italy and the United States supplied samples that represented acute and convalescent COVID-19. PBMCs, B-cell-depleted T cells, or T cells provided the cDNA or gDNA that made up the material.

J lost 6 bases, V lost 2 bases, and 10 bases had no gene match. The germline CDR1 and CDR2 sequences are LGHNA and YNFKEQ. This CDR3 contains 16 residues. Libraries were prepared by immunoSEQ multiplex PCR; TCRdb keeps only in-frame clonotypes and omits some of them. Of about 300,000 clones listed, approximately 89% were seen once; the top ten hold approximately 2.4%. Researchers sorted participants into cohorts using their self-reported clinical history. The clonotype originates from a woman aged 18 to 35 who had recovered from COVID-19. The V and J genes are TRBV4-2 and TRBJ2-7, with 10 bases fitting TRBD1. Sequenced material: PBMCs or T cells enriched from blood (not recorded which). The CDR3, as DNA: TGTGCCAGCAGCCAACTATTACCGGGACAGGGGTCCGAGCAGTACTTC. It is translated as CASSQLLPGQGSEQYF.